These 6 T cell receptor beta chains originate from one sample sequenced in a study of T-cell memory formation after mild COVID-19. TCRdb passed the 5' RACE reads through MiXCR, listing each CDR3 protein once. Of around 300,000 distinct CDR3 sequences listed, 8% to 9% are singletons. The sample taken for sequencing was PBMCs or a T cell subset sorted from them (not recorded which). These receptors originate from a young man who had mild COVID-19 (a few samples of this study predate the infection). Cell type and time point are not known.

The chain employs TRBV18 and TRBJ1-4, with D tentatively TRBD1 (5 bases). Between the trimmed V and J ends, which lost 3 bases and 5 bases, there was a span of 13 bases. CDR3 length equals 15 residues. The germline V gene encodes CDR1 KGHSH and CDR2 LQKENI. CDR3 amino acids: CASSPRQLRNEKLFF. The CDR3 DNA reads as TGTGCCAGCTCACCTAGACAGCTCCGGAATGAAAAACTGTTTTTT.

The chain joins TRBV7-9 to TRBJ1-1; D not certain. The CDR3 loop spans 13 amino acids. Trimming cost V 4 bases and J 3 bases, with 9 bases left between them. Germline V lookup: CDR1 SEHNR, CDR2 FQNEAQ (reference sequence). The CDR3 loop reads CASSYTSDTEAFF. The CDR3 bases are TGTGCCAGCAGCTATACGTCGGACACTGAAGCTTTCTTT.

The CDR3: CASSQDWLASQNEQFF. CDR3 nucleotides: TGTGCCAGCAGCCAAGACTGGCTAGCCTCGCAGAATGAGCAGTTCTTC. The gene calls are TRBV4-2 and TRBJ2-1; D is perhaps TRBD2 (5 bases). V lost 0 bases and J 7 bases, leaving 16 bases between the germline ends. Germline CDR1 is LGHNA and CDR2 is YNFKEQ. The CDR3 length is 16 residues.

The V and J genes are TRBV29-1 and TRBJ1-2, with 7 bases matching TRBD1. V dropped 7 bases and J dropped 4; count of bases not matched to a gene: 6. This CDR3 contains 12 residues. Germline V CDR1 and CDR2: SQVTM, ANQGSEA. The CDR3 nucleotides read TGCAGCGGGACAGGAAAAGGCTATGGCTACACCTTC. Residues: CSGTGKGYGYTF.

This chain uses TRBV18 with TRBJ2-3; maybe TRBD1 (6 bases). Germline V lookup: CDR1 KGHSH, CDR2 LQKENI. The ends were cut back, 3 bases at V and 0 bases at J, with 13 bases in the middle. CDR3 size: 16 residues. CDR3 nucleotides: TGTGCCAGCTCACCGGACAGCCGGACTAGCACAGATACGCAGTATTTT. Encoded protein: CASSPDSRTSTDTQYF.

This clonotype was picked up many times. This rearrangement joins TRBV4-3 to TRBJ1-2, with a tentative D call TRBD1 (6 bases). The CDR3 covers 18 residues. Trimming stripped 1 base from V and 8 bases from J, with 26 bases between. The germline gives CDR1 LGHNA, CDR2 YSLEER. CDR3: CASSQVGAGDSPHDGYTF. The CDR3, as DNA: TGCGCCAGCAGCCAAGTGGGGGCAGGGGATTCCCCGCATGACGGCTACACCTTC.